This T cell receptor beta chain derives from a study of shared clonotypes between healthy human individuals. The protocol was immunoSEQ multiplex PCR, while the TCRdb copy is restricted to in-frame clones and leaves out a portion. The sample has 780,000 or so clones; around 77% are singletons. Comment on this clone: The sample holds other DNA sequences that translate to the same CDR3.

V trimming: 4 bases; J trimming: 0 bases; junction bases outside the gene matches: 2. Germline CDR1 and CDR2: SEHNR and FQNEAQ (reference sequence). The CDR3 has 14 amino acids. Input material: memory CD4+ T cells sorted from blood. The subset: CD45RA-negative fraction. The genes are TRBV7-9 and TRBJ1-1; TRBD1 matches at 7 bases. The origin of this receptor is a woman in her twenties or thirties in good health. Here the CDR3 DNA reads TGTGCCAGCAGCTCGAGGGGGCTGAACACTGAAGCTTTCTTT. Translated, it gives CASSSRGLNTEAFF.